These T cell receptor beta chains were read from a single sample in a study of CD8+CD57+ T cells in acquired aplastic anemia. TCRdb fed the reads into MiXCR, producing one record per CDR3 protein. The sample lists 150,000 to 200,000 distinct CDR3 sequences; roughly 64% were seen once. The sample consisted of sorted CD4+, CD8+, or CD8+CD57+ T cells (not recorded which) from PBMCs. Receptor source: a human donor with severe aplastic anemia or a healthy control (not recorded which). CDR3s include the opening cysteine and the closing phenylalanine or tryptophan. Fields, in order: J gene, D gene, clone size, V gene, CDR3 DNA, CDR3 protein. The D gene is left open where the match is weak. Some rows have no size entry. The others give once, few or many, or a class for an expanded clone.

j_call: TRBJ1-6; d_call: TRBD1; clone_size: -; v_call: TRBV7-2; cdr3_nt: TGTGCCAGCAGCTCAAACAGGGGTAGTGGTTCACCCCTCCACTTT; cdr3_aa: CASSSNRGSGSPLHF
j_call: TRBJ2-7; d_call: -; clone_size: -; v_call: TRBV20-1; cdr3_nt: TGCAGTGCCACGCAGGACGCCTACGAGCAGTACTTC; cdr3_aa: CSATQDAYEQYF
j_call: TRBJ2-4; d_call: -; clone_size: -; v_call: TRBV2; cdr3_nt: TGTGCCAGCAGTGTTGGGGCAGTTCGGTACTTC; cdr3_aa: CASSVGAVRYF
j_call: TRBJ2-1; d_call: -; clone_size: -; v_call: TRBV7-3; cdr3_nt: TGTGCCAGCAGCACGGCCGCACCGTACAATGAGCAGTTCTTC; cdr3_aa: CASSTAAPYNEQFF
j_call: TRBJ2-7; d_call: -; clone_size: once; v_call: TRBV9; cdr3_nt: TGCGCCAGCAGCCCCGTGGCCCACGGTGTAGGCGAGCAGTACTTC; cdr3_aa: CASSPVAHGVGEQYF
j_call: TRBJ1-1; d_call: -; clone_size: -; v_call: TRBV5-4; cdr3_nt: TGTGCCAGCAGCGGGACGGATGTTGAAGCTTTCTTT; cdr3_aa: CASSGTDVEAFF
j_call: TRBJ1-4; d_call: TRBD1; clone_size: many; v_call: TRBV9; cdr3_nt: TGTGCCAGCAGCACCTCTCCGACAGGGCGTGAAAAACTGTTTTTT; cdr3_aa: CASSTSPTGREKLFF
j_call: TRBJ2-5; d_call: -; clone_size: few; v_call: TRBV10-3; cdr3_nt: TGTGCCATCAGTGAGACTGGTTTGGGGTCCCAGTACTTC; cdr3_aa: CAISETGLGSQYF
j_call: TRBJ1-2; d_call: -; clone_size: -; v_call: TRBV2; cdr3_nt: TGTGCCAGCAGTGAAGGGGGCAGGGGCACCTATGGCTACACCTTC; cdr3_aa: CASSEGGRGTYGYTF
j_call: TRBJ2-1; d_call: -; clone_size: -; v_call: TRBV19; cdr3_nt: TGTGCCAGTAGTACCCCAGGGGCAGGGGCCCTAAATGTTAATGAGCAGTTCTTC; cdr3_aa: CASSTPGAGALNVNEQFF
j_call: TRBJ2-7; d_call: TRBD2; clone_size: -; v_call: TRBV7-8; cdr3_nt: TGTGCCAGCAGCTTAGTAGGGCGGGGGAACAACGAGCAGTACTTC; cdr3_aa: CASSLVGRGNNEQYF
j_call: TRBJ1-2; d_call: -; clone_size: -; v_call: TRBV20-1; cdr3_nt: TGCAGTGTTCCATCCCCGGGGTTCTATGGCTACACCTTC; cdr3_aa: CSVPSPGFYGYTF
j_call: TRBJ2-5; d_call: -; clone_size: -; v_call: TRBV29-1; cdr3_nt: TGCAGCGTTGGGAGTGAGACCCAGTACTTC; cdr3_aa: CSVGSETQYF
j_call: TRBJ2-3; d_call: TRBD2; clone_size: once; v_call: TRBV24-1; cdr3_nt: TGTGCCACCGCCTGGGGGGGGTTTAGCACAGATACGCAGTATTTT; cdr3_aa: CATAWGGFSTDTQYF
j_call: TRBJ2-5; d_call: -; clone_size: -; v_call: TRBV29-1; cdr3_nt: TGCAGCGTTGAAGGGACCGCCGGGAGTGGTCCCCAGTACTTC; cdr3_aa: CSVEGTAGSGPQYF
j_call: TRBJ2-2; d_call: -; clone_size: -; v_call: TRBV19; cdr3_nt: TGTGCCAGTAGTATTGTCCGCACCGGGGAGCTGTTTTTT; cdr3_aa: CASSIVRTGELFF
j_call: TRBJ1-1; d_call: -; clone_size: few; v_call: TRBV12-5; cdr3_nt: TGTGCTAGTGGTCGGGGGAACACTGAAGCTTTCTTT; cdr3_aa: CASGRGNTEAFF
j_call: TRBJ1-1; d_call: TRBD1; clone_size: -; v_call: TRBV7-8; cdr3_nt: TGTGCCAGCAGCTACGGTATACCTCCGGGACAGGGGGCCTCGTTT; cdr3_aa: CASSYGIPPGQGASF
j_call: TRBJ1-1; d_call: -; clone_size: -; v_call: TRBV19; cdr3_nt: TGTGCCAGTAGTATTTTGGACGGCAGACCGAACACTGAAGCTTTCTTT; cdr3_aa: CASSILDGRPNTEAFF
j_call: TRBJ1-6; d_call: -; clone_size: -; v_call: TRBV2; cdr3_nt: TGTGCCAGCACTGTAAACGGACTGGGTAATTCACCCCTCCACTTT; cdr3_aa: CASTVNGLGNSPLHF
j_call: TRBJ2-5; d_call: -; clone_size: -; v_call: TRBV10-3; cdr3_nt: TGTGCCACTTGGACGTCCACCGGGGGAGAGACCCAGTACTTC; cdr3_aa: CATWTSTGGETQYF
j_call: TRBJ2-7; d_call: TRBD1; clone_size: -; v_call: TRBV7-3; cdr3_nt: TGCGCCAGCAGCTTCGGACAGGGGGTCTCCTACGAGCAGTACTTC; cdr3_aa: CASSFGQGVSYEQYF
j_call: TRBJ2-5; d_call: TRBD2; clone_size: -; v_call: TRBV6-5; cdr3_nt: TGTGCCAGCAGTTACTCGAGCGGGAGCGCAGAGACCCAGTACTTC; cdr3_aa: CASSYSSGSAETQYF
j_call: TRBJ2-5; d_call: TRBD2; clone_size: once; v_call: TRBV15; cdr3_nt: TGTGCCACCAGCAGCCCGGGACTAGCGGGTGACCAAGAGACCCAGTACTTC; cdr3_aa: CATSSPGLAGDQETQYF
j_call: TRBJ1-2; d_call: -; clone_size: -; v_call: TRBV5-4; cdr3_nt: TGTGCCAGCAGCTCCGACTCATCTCTTGACTATGGCTACACCTTC; cdr3_aa: CASSSDSSLDYGYTF
j_call: TRBJ1-5; d_call: -; clone_size: few; v_call: TRBV19; cdr3_nt: TGTGCCAGTAGTACCGGGGGGGGCAATCAGCCCCAGCATTTT; cdr3_aa: CASSTGGGNQPQHF
j_call: TRBJ2-7; d_call: TRBD1; clone_size: once; v_call: TRBV14; cdr3_nt: TGTGCCAGCAGCCGCTCCCCCAACCGGGACAGGGCCTACGAGCAGTACTTC; cdr3_aa: CASSRSPNRDRAYEQYF
j_call: TRBJ1-2; d_call: -; clone_size: -; v_call: TRBV19; cdr3_nt: TGTGCCAGTAGTACGTTGACAGCCGCCGGAGATGGCTACACCTTC; cdr3_aa: CASSTLTAAGDGYTF
j_call: TRBJ2-7; d_call: TRBD2; clone_size: -; v_call: TRBV6-1; cdr3_nt: TGTGCCAGCAGTTACCCGCGTTCTGGGGAGGGTGTTTACGAGCAGTACTTC; cdr3_aa: CASSYPRSGEGVYEQYF
j_call: TRBJ2-7; d_call: -; clone_size: many; v_call: TRBV14; cdr3_nt: TGTGCCAGCAGCCAAGTTGGTAGCGGTTACGAGCAGTACTTC; cdr3_aa: CASSQVGSGYEQYF
j_call: TRBJ2-7; d_call: -; clone_size: -; v_call: TRBV7-6; cdr3_nt: TGTGCCAGCAGCTTAGGCCTAGGGGCGGCCGAGCAGTACTTC; cdr3_aa: CASSLGLGAAEQYF
j_call: TRBJ2-7; d_call: TRBD1; clone_size: many; v_call: TRBV28; cdr3_nt: TGTGCCAGCAGTATCACAGGGGGCTTCTACGAGCAGTACTTC; cdr3_aa: CASSITGGFYEQYF
j_call: TRBJ2-5; d_call: -; clone_size: -; v_call: TRBV7-3; cdr3_nt: TGTGCCAGCAGCTTCGGAGACTGGGAGACCCAGTACTTC; cdr3_aa: CASSFGDWETQYF
j_call: TRBJ2-6; d_call: -; clone_size: -; v_call: TRBV7-3; cdr3_nt: TGTGCCAGCAGCTTAACGTTCGGGGGCTCTGGGGCCAACGTCCTGACTTTC; cdr3_aa: CASSLTFGGSGANVLTF
j_call: TRBJ2-2; d_call: TRBD1; clone_size: once; v_call: TRBV29-1; cdr3_nt: TGCAGCGTTCCCCAGGGGGCGTCCACCGGGGAGCTGTTTTTT; cdr3_aa: CSVPQGASTGELFF
j_call: TRBJ2-5; d_call: TRBD1; clone_size: many; v_call: TRBV7-2; cdr3_nt: TGTGCCAGCAGCTTACCACTGGACAGGGCCTTTGATGAGACCCAGTACTTC; cdr3_aa: CASSLPLDRAFDETQYF
j_call: TRBJ2-2; d_call: TRBD2; clone_size: -; v_call: TRBV2; cdr3_nt: TGTGCCAGCGCGGCTAGCGGGATCACCGGGGAGCTGTTTTTT; cdr3_aa: CASAASGITGELFF
j_call: TRBJ2-7; d_call: TRBD1; clone_size: few; v_call: TRBV20-1; cdr3_nt: TGCAGTGCTAGAGACGGGACAGGACCCTCCTACGAGCAGTACTTC; cdr3_aa: CSARDGTGPSYEQYF
j_call: TRBJ1-5; d_call: -; clone_size: -; v_call: TRBV5-1; cdr3_nt: TGCGCCAGCAGCCCCGGGACTAGCAATCAGCCCCAGCATTTT; cdr3_aa: CASSPGTSNQPQHF
j_call: TRBJ2-1; d_call: TRBD1; clone_size: once; v_call: TRBV10-3; cdr3_nt: TGTGCCATCGGAAGTACAGGGGGTGATGAGCAGTTCTTC; cdr3_aa: CAIGSTGGDEQFF
j_call: TRBJ2-7; d_call: -; clone_size: -; v_call: TRBV19; cdr3_nt: TGTGCCAGCCAAACCGGGACCCACGAGCAGTACTTC; cdr3_aa: CASQTGTHEQYF
j_call: TRBJ2-3; d_call: -; clone_size: -; v_call: TRBV5-1; cdr3_nt: TGCGCCAGCAGCTTGACGGGACCGACTAGCACAGATACGCAGTATTTT; cdr3_aa: CASSLTGPTSTDTQYF
j_call: TRBJ2-7; d_call: -; clone_size: -; v_call: TRBV4-1; cdr3_nt: TGCGCCAGCAGCCAAGATTCATCCAGGGTGTCCTACGAGCAGCACTTC; cdr3_aa: CASSQDSSRVSYEQHF
j_call: TRBJ1-2; d_call: TRBD1; clone_size: -; v_call: TRBV2; cdr3_nt: TGTGCCAGCACCCTGGACAGGCGCGGCTACACCTTC; cdr3_aa: CASTLDRRGYTF
j_call: TRBJ2-1; d_call: TRBD2; clone_size: few; v_call: TRBV10-1; cdr3_nt: TGCGCCAGCAGTGCACAGGGACTAGCGGGAGGGCAAGAGCAGTTCTTC; cdr3_aa: CASSAQGLAGGQEQFF
j_call: TRBJ1-6; d_call: -; clone_size: -; v_call: TRBV10-3; cdr3_nt: TGTGCCATCAGTGACCGGGACGGTCCTAATTCACCCCTCCACTTT; cdr3_aa: CAISDRDGPNSPLHF
j_call: TRBJ1-5; d_call: TRBD1; clone_size: -; v_call: TRBV6-4; cdr3_nt: TGTGCCAGCAGGGCCGGGACAGCGAATCAGCCCCAGCATTTT; cdr3_aa: CASRAGTANQPQHF
j_call: TRBJ1-2; d_call: -; clone_size: -; v_call: TRBV7-2; cdr3_nt: TGTGCCAGCAGCTTTAACCCGGGACACCGCTATGGCTACACCTTC; cdr3_aa: CASSFNPGHRYGYTF
j_call: TRBJ2-7; d_call: -; clone_size: -; v_call: TRBV9; cdr3_nt: TGTGCCAGCAGCGTAGAGGACAGTCCCTACGAGCAGTACTTC; cdr3_aa: CASSVEDSPYEQYF
j_call: TRBJ2-7; d_call: TRBD1; clone_size: many; v_call: TRBV5-8; cdr3_nt: TGTGCCAGCAGCCCAGGAGGGACAGGGGAGAGCGAGCAGTACTTC; cdr3_aa: CASSPGGTGESEQYF
j_call: TRBJ2-2; d_call: -; clone_size: many; v_call: TRBV29-1; cdr3_nt: TGCAGCGTTTTGGGGTTGGGGGAGCTGTTTTTT; cdr3_aa: CSVLGLGELFF
j_call: TRBJ2-3; d_call: -; clone_size: -; v_call: TRBV25-1; cdr3_nt: TGTGCCAGCAGTCGAGCTACAGGGAAAGGGACAGATACGCAGTATTTT; cdr3_aa: CASSRATGKGTDTQYF
j_call: TRBJ2-7; d_call: -; clone_size: -; v_call: TRBV20-1; cdr3_nt: TGCAGTGCTAGGCCCCGGGATTCATCCTACGAGCAGTACTTC; cdr3_aa: CSARPRDSSYEQYF